The 12 T cell receptor beta chains below come from one sample, sequenced in a study of blood T cell repertoires in COVID-19. Only in-frame clones appear in the TCRdb table, and some are missing; sequencing was by immunoSEQ multiplex PCR. In the table there are about 120,000 clones, 80% to 90% of which are singletons. The sample taken for sequencing was peripheral blood. The receptors derive from a human donor in a cohort sampled during active COVID-19.

The genes are TRBV18 and TRBJ2-3; D not certain. V lost 1 base to trimming and J lost 2 bases, with 7 bases between them. This CDR3 is built from 14 residues. Looked up from germline, CDR1 is KGHSH and CDR2 is LQKENI. The CDR3 is CASSPLADTDTQYF. In DNA form, the CDR3 reads TGTGCCAGCTCACCACTTGCGGACACAGATACGCAGTATTTT.

The chain carries TRBV15 and TRBJ1-5; 10 bases fit TRBD1. This CDR3 contains 17 residues. Germline values: CDR1 LNHNV, CDR2 YYDKDF (reference sequence). V lost 3 bases and J lost 0; bases outside the gene matches: 5. For the CDR3, the DNA is TGTGCCACCAGCAGGGCCGGGACAGGGGCTAGCAATCAGCCCCAGCATTTT. This encodes CATSRAGTGASNQPQHF.

The chain joins TRBV9 to TRBJ2-3, with D perhaps matching TRBD2 (6 bases). The CDR3 length is 16 residues. The V gene's germline CDR1 is SGDLS and CDR2 YYNGEE. The V end lost 6 bases, the J end lost 1 base, and 18 bases lay between the germline ends. This CDR3 reads CASTRGGVRGTDTQYF. The CDR3 DNA sequence: TGTGCCAGCACCAGAGGCGGGGTCAGGGGCACAGATACGCAGTATTTT.

This sequence joins TRBV6-1 and TRBJ1-1, with TRBD1 matching 10 bases. Germline values: CDR1 MNHNS, CDR2 SASEGT. The J segment lost 4 bases and the V segment lost 0 bases, leaving 2 bases of the junction unmatched. There are 15 residues in the CDR3. DNA of the CDR3: TGTGCCAGCAGTGAAGCGAGACAGGGGGCCACTGAAGCTTTCTTT. It yields the protein CASSEARQGATEAFF.

The chain employs TRBV6-4 and TRBJ2-1; perhaps TRBD2 as D (5 bases). The CDR3 runs to 14 residues. Germline CDR1 MRHNA, CDR2 SNTAGT. Trimming took off 4 bases at V and 3 bases at J, with 10 bases between the two ends. CDR3 sequence reads: CASSGVGLYNEQFF. CDR3 DNA: TGTGCCAGCAGTGGTGTAGGACTCTACAATGAGCAGTTCTTC.

The chain has TRBV7-2 and TRBJ1-3; tentative D call: TRBD1 (6 bases). The CDR3 has 13 amino acids. The germline gives CDR1 SGHTA, CDR2 FQGNSA. Trimming cost V 4 bases and J 7 bases, with 11 bases left between them. Here the CDR3 DNA reads TGTGCCAGCAGCTGGGACATTTTGAACACCATATATTTT. This gives the protein CASSWDILNTIYF.

V and J are TRBV6-2 or TRBV6-3 and TRBJ2-5; TRBD2 might be the D (6 bases). CDR1 is MNHEY, CDR2 SVGEGT, per germline. This CDR3 comprises 14 residues. The germline V and J ends were trimmed by 2 bases and 3 bases, with 10 bases remaining between them. The CDR3 sequence is CASSYGGYKETQYF. The CDR3 coding sequence is TGTGCCAGCAGTTACGGAGGGTACAAAGAGACCCAGTACTTC.

As concerns this clone: The junction differs from germline at one of its ends, possibly a read error. The rearrangement joins TRBV19 to TRBJ1-5; 7 nucleotides align to TRBD1. Per germline, CDR1 LNHDA and CDR2 SQIVND (reference sequence). The CDR3 spans 14 residues. For the CDR3, the DNA is TGTGCCAGTAGTCTAGACAGGGGCAATCAGCCCCAGCATTTT. Protein: CASSLDRGNQPQHF.

The V call is TRBV6-5, the J call TRBJ1-5; 9 bases line up with TRBD1. Trimming cost V 5 bases and J 5 bases; bases outside gene matches: 7. There are 15 residues in the CDR3. Germline CDR1 reads MNHEY; CDR2 reads SVGAGI. CDR3 sequence reads: CASSPPGQGYQPQHF. CDR3 sequence (DNA): TGTGCCAGCAGTCCCCCTGGACAGGGGTATCAGCCCCAGCATTTT.

The CDR3 DNA sequence: TGCGCCAGCGCGTCACTAACGGACGGGGTGAACATTCAGTACTTC. As protein: CASASLTDGVNIQYF. This sequence joins TRBV5-1 and TRBJ2-4; TRBD2 might be the D (5 bases). The CDR3 loop spans 15 amino acids. Per the germline V gene, CDR1 is SGHRS and CDR2 is YFSETQ. Trimming took off 7 bases at V and 7 bases at J, with 21 bases between the two ends.

This chain joins TRBV9 and TRBJ2-5; 8 bases are shared with TRBD1. This CDR3 region has 15 residues. CDR1 and CDR2 (germline): SGDLS, YYNGEE. Trimming at V came to 5 bases and at J to 0 bases, leaving 6 bases not matched to a gene. CDR3 in amino acids: CASSLQGGHQETQYF. The CDR3 nucleotides read TGTGCCAGCAGTTTACAGGGGGGTCACCAAGAGACCCAGTACTTC.

This chain joins TRBV19 and TRBJ1-6; D is unclear. The CDR3 runs to 13 residues. Per the germline V gene, CDR1 is LNHDA and CDR2 is SQIVND (reference sequence). V lost 5 bases to trimming and J lost 7 bases, with 9 bases between them. CDR3 sequence: CASSYGPNSPLHF. For the CDR3, the DNA is TGTGCCAGTAGTTATGGCCCGAATTCACCCCTCCACTTT.